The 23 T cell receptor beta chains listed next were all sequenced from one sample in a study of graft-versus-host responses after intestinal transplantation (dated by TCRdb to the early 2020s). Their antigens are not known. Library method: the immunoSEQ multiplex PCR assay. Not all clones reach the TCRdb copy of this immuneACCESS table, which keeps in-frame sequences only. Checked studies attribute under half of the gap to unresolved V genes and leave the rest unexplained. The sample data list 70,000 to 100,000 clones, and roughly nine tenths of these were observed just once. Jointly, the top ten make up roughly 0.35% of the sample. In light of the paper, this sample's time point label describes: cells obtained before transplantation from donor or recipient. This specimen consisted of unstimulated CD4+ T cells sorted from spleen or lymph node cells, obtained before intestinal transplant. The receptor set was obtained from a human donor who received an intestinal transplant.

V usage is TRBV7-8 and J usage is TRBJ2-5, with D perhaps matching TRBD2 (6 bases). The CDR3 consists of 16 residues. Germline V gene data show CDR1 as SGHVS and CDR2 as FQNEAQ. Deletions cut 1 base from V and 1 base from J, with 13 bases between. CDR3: CASSLGTMGGQETQYF. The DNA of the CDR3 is TGTGCCAGCAGCTTAGGGACCATGGGAGGCCAAGAGACCCAGTACTTC.

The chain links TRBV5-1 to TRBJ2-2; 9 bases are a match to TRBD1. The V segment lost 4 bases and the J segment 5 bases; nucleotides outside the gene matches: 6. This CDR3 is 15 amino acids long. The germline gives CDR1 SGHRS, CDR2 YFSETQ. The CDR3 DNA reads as TGCGCCAGCAGCGCCGGGACAGGGACTACCGGGGAGCTGTTTTTT. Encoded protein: CASSAGTGTTGELFF.

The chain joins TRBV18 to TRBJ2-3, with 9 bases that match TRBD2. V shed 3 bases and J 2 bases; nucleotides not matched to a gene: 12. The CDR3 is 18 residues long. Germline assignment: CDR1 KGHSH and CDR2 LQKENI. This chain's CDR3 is CASSPPPSLAGNTDTQYF. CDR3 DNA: TGTGCCAGCTCACCCCCACCCTCACTAGCGGGCAACACAGATACGCAGTATTTT.

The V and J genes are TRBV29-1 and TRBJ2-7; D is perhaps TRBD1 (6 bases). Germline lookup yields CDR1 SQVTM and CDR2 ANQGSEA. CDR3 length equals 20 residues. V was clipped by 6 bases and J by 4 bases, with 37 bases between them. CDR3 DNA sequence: TGCAGCGTCCCTTGTCCCAGGATTGACAGGTCCCCTCAGTACTGTTACGAGCAGTACTTC. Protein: CSVPCPRIDRSPQYCYEQYF.

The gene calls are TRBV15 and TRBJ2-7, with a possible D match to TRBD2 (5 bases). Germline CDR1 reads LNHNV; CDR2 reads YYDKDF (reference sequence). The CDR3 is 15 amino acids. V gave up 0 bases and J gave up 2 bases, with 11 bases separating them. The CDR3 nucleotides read TGTGCCACCAGCAGAGATCAGGCGGGTCCCTACGAGCAGTACTTC. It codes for CATSRDQAGPYEQYF.

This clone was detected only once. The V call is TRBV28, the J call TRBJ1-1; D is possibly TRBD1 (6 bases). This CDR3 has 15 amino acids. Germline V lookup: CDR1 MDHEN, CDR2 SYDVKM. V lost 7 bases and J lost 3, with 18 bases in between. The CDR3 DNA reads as TGTGCCAGCATTGCCGGGGGGCGTCCCGACACTGAAGCTTTCTTT. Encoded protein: CASIAGGRPDTEAFF.

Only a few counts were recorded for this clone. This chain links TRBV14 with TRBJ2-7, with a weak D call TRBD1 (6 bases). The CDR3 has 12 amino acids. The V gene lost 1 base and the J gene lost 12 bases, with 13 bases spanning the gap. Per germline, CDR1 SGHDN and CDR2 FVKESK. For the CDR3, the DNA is TGTGCCAGCAGCCAAGGGGGGCTCCGTCTGTACTTC. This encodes CASSQGGLRLYF. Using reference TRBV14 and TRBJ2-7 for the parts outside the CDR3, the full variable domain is EAGVTQFPSHSVIEKGQTVTLRCDPISGHDNLYWYRRVMGKEIKFLLHFVKESKQDESGMPNNRFLAERTGGTYSTLKVQPAELEDSGVYFCASSQGGLRLYFGPGTRLTVT.

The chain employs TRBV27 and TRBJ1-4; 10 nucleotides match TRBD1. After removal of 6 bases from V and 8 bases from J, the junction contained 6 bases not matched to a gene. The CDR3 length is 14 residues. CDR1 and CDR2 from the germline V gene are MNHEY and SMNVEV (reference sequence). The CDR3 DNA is TGTGCCAGCAGCCGACAGGGGGCGCTAGAAAAACTGTTTTTT. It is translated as CASSRQGALEKLFF.

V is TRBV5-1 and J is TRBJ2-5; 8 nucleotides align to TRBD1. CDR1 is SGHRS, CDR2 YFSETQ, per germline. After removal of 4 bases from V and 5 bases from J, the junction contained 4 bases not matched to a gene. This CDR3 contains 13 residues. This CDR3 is CASSLTGVETQYF. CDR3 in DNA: TGCGCCAGCAGCCTGACAGGGGTCGAGACCCAGTACTTC.

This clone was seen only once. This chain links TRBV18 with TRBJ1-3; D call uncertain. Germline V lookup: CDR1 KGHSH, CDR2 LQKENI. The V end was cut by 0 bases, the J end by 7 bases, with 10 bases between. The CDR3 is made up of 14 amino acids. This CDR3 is CASSPPGEVNTIYF. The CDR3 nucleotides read TGTGCCAGCTCACCACCGGGTGAGGTGAACACCATATATTTT.

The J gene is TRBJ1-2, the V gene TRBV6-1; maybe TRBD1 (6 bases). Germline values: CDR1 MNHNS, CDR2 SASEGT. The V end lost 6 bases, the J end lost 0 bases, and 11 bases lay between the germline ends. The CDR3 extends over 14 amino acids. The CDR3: CASRQGGPNYGYTF. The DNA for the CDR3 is TGTGCCAGCAGACAGGGCGGCCCTAACTATGGCTACACCTTC.

This CDR3 reads CASSHTGTSRTEAFF. Written as DNA, the CDR3 is TGTGCCAGCAGTCACACCGGGACTTCGCGCACTGAAGCTTTCTTT. The V gene is TRBV5-6, the J gene TRBJ1-1; weak D call: TRBD1 (5 bases). The V and J ends lost 5 bases and 4 bases respectively, with 18 bases between them. Germline CDR1 SGHDT, CDR2 YYEEEE. The CDR3 has 15 residues.

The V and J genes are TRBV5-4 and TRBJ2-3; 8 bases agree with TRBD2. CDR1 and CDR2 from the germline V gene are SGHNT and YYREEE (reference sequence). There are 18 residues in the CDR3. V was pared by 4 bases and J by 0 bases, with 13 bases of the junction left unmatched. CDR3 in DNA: TGTGCCAGCAGCCTCTATCAACTAGCGGACCCTAGCACAGATACGCAGTATTTT. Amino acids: CASSLYQLADPSTDTQYF.

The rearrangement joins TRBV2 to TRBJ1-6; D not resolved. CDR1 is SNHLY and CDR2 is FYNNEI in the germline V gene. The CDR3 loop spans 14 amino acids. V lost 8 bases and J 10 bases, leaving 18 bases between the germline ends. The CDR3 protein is CASVGLESSSPLHF. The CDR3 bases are TGTGCCAGCGTAGGACTCGAGTCTTCCTCACCCCTCCACTTT.

The DNA of the CDR3 is TGTGCCAGCAGTTTACACTCCTATAATTCACCCCTCCACTTT. It codes for CASSLHSYNSPLHF. This chain connects TRBV27 to TRBJ1-6; D is undetermined. Germline V lookup: CDR1 MNHEY, CDR2 SMNVEV (reference sequence). V gave up 2 bases and J gave up 0 bases, with 2 bases separating them. The CDR3 extends over 14 amino acids.

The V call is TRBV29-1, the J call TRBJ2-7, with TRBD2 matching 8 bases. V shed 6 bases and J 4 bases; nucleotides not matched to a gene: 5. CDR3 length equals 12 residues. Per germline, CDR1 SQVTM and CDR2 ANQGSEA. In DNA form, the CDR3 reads TGCAGCGTAGAACGGGAGGGGTACGAGCAGTACTTC. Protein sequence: CSVEREGYEQYF.

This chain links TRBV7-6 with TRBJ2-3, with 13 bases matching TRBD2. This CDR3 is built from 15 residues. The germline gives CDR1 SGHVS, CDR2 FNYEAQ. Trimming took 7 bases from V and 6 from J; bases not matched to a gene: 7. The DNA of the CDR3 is TGTGCCAGCACACTCGGGACTAGCGGGATGGATACGCAGTATTTT. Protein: CASTLGTSGMDTQYF.

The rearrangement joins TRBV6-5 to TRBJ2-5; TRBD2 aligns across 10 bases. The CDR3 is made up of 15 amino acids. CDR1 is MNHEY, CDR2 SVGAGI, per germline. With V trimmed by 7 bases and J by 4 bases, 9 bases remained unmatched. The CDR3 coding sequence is TGTGCCAGCACCCGAAGCGGGGGGGTAGGAGAGACCCAGTACTTC. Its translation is CASTRSGGVGETQYF.

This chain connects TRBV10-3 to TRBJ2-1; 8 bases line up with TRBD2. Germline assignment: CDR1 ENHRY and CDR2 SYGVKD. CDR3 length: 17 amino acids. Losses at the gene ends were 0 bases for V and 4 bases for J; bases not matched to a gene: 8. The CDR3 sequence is CAISESLGLGVYNEQFF. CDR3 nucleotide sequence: TGTGCCATCAGTGAGTCGTTGGGACTAGGAGTTTACAATGAGCAGTTCTTC.

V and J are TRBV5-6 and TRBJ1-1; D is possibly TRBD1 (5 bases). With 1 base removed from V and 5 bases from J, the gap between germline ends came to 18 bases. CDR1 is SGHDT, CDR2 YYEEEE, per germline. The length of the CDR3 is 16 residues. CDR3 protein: CASSLFGQGWLTEAFF. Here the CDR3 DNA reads TGTGCCAGCAGCTTGTTCGGGCAGGGTTGGTTAACTGAAGCTTTCTTT.

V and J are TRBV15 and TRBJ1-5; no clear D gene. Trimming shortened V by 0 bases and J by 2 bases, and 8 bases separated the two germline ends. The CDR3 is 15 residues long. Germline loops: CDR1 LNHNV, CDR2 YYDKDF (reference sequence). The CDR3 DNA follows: TGTGCCACCAGCAGAGATAAGCAGGGCAATCAGCCCCAGCATTTT. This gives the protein CATSRDKQGNQPQHF.

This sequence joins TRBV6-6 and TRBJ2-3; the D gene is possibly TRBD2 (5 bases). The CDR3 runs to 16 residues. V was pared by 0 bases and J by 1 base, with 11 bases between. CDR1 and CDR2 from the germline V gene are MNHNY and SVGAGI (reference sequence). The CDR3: CASSYSSARGTDTQYF. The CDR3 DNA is TGTGCCAGCAGTTACTCGTCTGCGCGGGGCACAGATACGCAGTATTTT.

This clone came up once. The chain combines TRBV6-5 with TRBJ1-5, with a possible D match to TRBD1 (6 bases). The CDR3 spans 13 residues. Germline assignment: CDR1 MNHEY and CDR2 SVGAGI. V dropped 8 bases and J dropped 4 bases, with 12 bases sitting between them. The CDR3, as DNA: TGTGCCAGCGCCCGAACAGGGAATCAGCCCCAGCATTTT. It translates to CASARTGNQPQHF.